This TCR beta chain was recorded in a study of T cells in Graves' hyperthyroidism and ophthalmopathy. Uncontrolled infection, other autoimmune disease, pregnancy or lactation excluded patients. The blood sample predates any ophthalmopathy symptoms, coming from first hyperthyroidism diagnosis. V lost 0 bases, J lost 4 bases, and 5 bases stayed unmatched. Germline V CDR1 and CDR2: MGHRA, YSYEKL. This CDR3 region has 15 residues. General observations from the study: In simple terms, a model built on 13 V-J features told ophthalmopathy apart from stable hyperthyroidism.

The CDR3 regions of TCR beta were amplified from RNA transcripts. First-round RT-PCR with HTBI primers amplified the TCR CDR3 region. Via MiXCR, TCRdb re-called the multiplex PCR reads, giving one row per CDR3 protein. This table has around 380,000 distinct CDR3 sequences, roughly 12% appearing once. About this clonotype: The antigen is not known.

The sequencing input was blood. The genes are TRBV4-1 and TRBJ1-2, with 7 nucleotides matching TRBD1. The TCR comes from a man younger than 45 with Graves' hyperthyroidism that later progressed to Graves' ophthalmopathy. CDR3 DNA: TGCGCCAGCAGCCAAGATGGGGGACAGCCCTATGGCTACACCTTC. This codes for CASSQDGGQPYGYTF.